The sample holds a few counts of the clone carrying this T cell receptor beta chain. Its antigen is not known. Primers: 60 Vbeta forward and 13 Jbeta reverse. Clones were sequenced by immunoSEQ multiplex PCR, and TCRdb holds only the in-frame ones, with some missing. The top ten hold roughly 2.5% of the sample, which has around 120,000 clones, over 65% seen once. Trimming shortened V by 6 bases and J by 4 bases, and 15 bases separated the two germline ends. The CDR3 has 14 amino acids. Germline CDR1 is MRHNA and CDR2 is SNTAGT. This specimen comes from a study of cytomegalovirus exposure and HLA in healthy donors. Study results and limitations: Earlier analysis found most TCR beta V segments productive about 87% or about 30% of the time.

Sequencing was performed on PBMCs. V is TRBV6-4 and J is TRBJ1-1; D is uncertain. This receptor was taken from a woman between 35 and 50 years old in good health and CMV-seropositive. The CDR3 DNA sequence: TGTGCCAGCAGGGTAGATCATGAACGCACTGAAGCTTTCTTT. Encoded protein: CASRVDHERTEAFF.